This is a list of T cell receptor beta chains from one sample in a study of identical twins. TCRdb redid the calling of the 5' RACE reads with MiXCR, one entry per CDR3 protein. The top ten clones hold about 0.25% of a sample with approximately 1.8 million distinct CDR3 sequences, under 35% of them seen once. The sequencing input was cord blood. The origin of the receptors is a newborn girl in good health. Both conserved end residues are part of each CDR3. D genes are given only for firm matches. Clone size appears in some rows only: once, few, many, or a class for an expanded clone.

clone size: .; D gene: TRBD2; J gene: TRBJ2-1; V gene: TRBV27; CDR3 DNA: TGTGCCAGCAGGACACCGGGACTAGTGTACAATGAGCAGTTCTTC; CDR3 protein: CASRTPGLVYNEQFF
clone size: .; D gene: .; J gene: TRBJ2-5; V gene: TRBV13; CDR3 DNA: TGTGCCAGCAGCTCCGTCCGGTCTTCCTATAAAGAGACCCAGTACTTC; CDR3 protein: CASSSVRSSYKETQYF
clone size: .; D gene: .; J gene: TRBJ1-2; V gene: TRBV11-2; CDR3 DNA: TGTGCCAGCAGCTTCCGACATAACTATGGCTACACCTTC; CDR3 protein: CASSFRHNYGYTF
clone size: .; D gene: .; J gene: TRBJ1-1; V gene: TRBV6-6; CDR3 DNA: TGTGCCAGCAGTTACTCGAGGGTGGCAGGAACTGAAGCTTTCTTT; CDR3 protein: CASSYSRVAGTEAFF
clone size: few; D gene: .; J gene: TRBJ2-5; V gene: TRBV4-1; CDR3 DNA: TGCGCCAGCAGCCAAGCTTGGACAGAGACCCAGTACTTC; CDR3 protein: CASSQAWTETQYF
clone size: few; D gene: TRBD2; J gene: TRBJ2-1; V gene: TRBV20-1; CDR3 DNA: TGCAGTGCTAGACCGCCCGGGACTAGAAATGAGCAGTTCTTC; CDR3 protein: CSARPPGTRNEQFF
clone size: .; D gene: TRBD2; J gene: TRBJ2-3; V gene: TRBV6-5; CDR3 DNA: TGTGCCAGCAGTTACATTAGCGGGAGCGCCACAGATACGCAGTATTTT; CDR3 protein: CASSYISGSATDTQYF
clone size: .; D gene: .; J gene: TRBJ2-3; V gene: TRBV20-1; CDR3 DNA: TGCAGTGCTAGAGGACCGGGAGCGGCAGATACGCAGTATTTT; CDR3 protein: CSARGPGAADTQYF
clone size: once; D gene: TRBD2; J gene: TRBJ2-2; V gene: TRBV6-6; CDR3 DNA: TGTGCCAGCAGTCAGACTAGCGGGAGATCCACCGGGGAGCTGTTTTTT; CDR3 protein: CASSQTSGRSTGELFF
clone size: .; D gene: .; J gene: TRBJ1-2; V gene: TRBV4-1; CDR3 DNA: TGCGCCAGCAGCCAAGATCGGGCCGGTGGCTACACCTTC; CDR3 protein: CASSQDRAGGYTF
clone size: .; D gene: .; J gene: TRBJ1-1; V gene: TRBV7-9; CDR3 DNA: TGTGCCAGCAGCCCCAAGACAGACACTGAAGCTTTCTTT; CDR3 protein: CASSPKTDTEAFF
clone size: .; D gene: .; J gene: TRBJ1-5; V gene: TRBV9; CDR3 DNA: TGTGCCAGCAGCGTAGGCATAGGTGGAGGGGATCAGCCCCAGCATTTT; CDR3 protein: CASSVGIGGGDQPQHF
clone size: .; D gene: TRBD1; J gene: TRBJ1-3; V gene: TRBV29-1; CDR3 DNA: TGCAGCGTTGGAGCGGGACAGGGGGAACGGGATGGAAACACCATATATTTT; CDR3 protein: CSVGAGQGERDGNTIYF
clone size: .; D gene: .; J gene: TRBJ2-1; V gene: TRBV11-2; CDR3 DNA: TGTGCCAGCAGCTCGGGGCATATAGGGCTCTACGATGAGCAGTTCTTC; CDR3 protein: CASSSGHIGLYDEQFF
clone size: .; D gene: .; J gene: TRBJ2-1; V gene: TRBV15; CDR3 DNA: TGTGCCACCAGCCGGGACACGATCTACAATGAGCAGTTCTTC; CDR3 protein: CATSRDTIYNEQFF
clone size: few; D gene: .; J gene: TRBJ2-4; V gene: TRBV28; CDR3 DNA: TGTGCCAGCAGTTCCGGACAGCCCAAAAACATTCAGTACTTC; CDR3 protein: CASSSGQPKNIQYF
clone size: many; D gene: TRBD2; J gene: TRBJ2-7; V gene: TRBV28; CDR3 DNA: TGTGCCAGCAGTTCCCAACTAGCGGGACTCTACGAGCAGTACTTC; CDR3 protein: CASSSQLAGLYEQYF
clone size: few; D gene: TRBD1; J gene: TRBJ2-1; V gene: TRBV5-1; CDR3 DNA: TGCGCCAGCGGTTCACGACAGGGGGGTTACAATGAGCAGTTCTTC; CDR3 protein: CASGSRQGGYNEQFF
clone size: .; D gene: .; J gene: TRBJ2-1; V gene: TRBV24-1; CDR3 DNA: TGTGCCACCAGTGAAAGGCAGCCTGGAGGTGAGCAGTTCTTC; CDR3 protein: CATSERQPGGEQFF
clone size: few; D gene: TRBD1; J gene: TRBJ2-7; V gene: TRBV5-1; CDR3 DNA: TGCGCCAGCAGCACCGGACAGGGCGTCGAGCAGTACTTC; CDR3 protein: CASSTGQGVEQYF
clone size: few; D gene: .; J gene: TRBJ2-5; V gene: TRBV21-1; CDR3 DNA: TGTGCCAGCACCCAGGGAGGGAGACAAGAGACCCAGTACTTC; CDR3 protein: CASTQGGRQETQYF
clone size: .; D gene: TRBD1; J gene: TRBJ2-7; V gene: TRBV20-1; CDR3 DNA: TGCAGTGCTAGGAGAGACAGGGGATTCTCCTACGAGCAGTACTTC; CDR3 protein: CSARRDRGFSYEQYF
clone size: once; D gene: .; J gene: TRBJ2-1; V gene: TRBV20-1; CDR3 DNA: TGCAGTGCTAGAGAAGGGTCGGCAAACTACAATGAGCAGTTCTTC; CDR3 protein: CSAREGSANYNEQFF
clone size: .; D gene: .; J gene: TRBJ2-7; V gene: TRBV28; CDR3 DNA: TGTGCCAGCAGTTTACCTAAGGGGCGGTTTACTCTCGGGGACGAGCAGTACTTC; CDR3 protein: CASSLPKGRFTLGDEQYF
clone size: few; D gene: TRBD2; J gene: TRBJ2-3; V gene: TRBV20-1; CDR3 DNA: TGCAGTGCGTGGACTAGCGGGAGCACAGATACGCAGTATTTT; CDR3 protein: CSAWTSGSTDTQYF
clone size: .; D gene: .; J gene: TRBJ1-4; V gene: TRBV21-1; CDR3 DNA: TGTGCCAGCAGCAGGGTCAGGGGCGCAACTAATGAAAAACTGTTTTTT; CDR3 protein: CASSRVRGATNEKLFF
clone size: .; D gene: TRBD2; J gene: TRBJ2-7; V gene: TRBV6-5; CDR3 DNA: TGTGCCAGCACCCCCAGCGGGAGTGCCTCCTACGAGCAGTACTTC; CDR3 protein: CASTPSGSASYEQYF
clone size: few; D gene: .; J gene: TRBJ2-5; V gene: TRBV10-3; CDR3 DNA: TGTGCCATCAGTGCGGAGCTCGAAGAGACCCAGTACTTC; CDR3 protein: CAISAELEETQYF
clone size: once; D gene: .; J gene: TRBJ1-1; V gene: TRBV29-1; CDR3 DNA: TGCAGCGTTTCCCTCACAGGGAACACTGAAGCTTTCTTT; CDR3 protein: CSVSLTGNTEAFF
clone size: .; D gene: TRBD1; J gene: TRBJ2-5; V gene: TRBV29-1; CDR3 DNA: TGCAGCGTTGATGCAGGGGGAGAGACCCAGTACTTC; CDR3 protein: CSVDAGGETQYF
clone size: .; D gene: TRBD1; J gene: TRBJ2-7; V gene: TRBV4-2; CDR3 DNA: TGTGCCAGCAGCCAGCAACAGGGGTACGAGCAGTACTTC; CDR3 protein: CASSQQQGYEQYF
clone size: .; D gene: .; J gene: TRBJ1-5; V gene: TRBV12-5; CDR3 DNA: TGTGCTAGTGGGAAGGAAAGCAATCAGCCCCAGCATTTT; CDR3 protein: CASGKESNQPQHF
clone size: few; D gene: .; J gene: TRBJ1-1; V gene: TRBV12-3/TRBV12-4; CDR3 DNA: TGTGCCAGCAGCCAAAGGACCTTCCGGGGCACTGAAGCTTTCTTT; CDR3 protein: CASSQRTFRGTEAFF
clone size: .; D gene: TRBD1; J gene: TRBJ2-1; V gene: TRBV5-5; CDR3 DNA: TGTGCCAGCAGCTCACGCTTGGGACAGCTCATCTCCTACAATGAGCAGTTCTTC; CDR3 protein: CASSSRLGQLISYNEQFF
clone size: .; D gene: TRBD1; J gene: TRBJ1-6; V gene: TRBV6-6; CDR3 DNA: TGTGCCAGCAGTTCGGGGAATGAGGGGGCGAATTCACCCCTCCACTTT; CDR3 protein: CASSSGNEGANSPLHF
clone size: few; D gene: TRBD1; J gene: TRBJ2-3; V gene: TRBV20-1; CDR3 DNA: TGCAGTGCTAGAGATCTTCTAGGGGGCGGGAGCACAGATACGCAGTATTTT; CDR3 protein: CSARDLLGGGSTDTQYF
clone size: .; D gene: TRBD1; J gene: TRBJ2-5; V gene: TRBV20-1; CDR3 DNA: TGCAGTGCTAGAGCAAGGACAGGGGGAGAGACCCAGTACTTC; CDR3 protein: CSARARTGGETQYF
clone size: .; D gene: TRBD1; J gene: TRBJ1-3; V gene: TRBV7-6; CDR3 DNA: TGTGCCAGCAGCTTACCCGGGACAGGTGACTCTGGAAACACCATATATTTT; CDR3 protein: CASSLPGTGDSGNTIYF
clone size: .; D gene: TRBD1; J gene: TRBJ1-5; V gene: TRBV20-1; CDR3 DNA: TGCAGTGCGCGAAGGACAGGGACAAGCAATCAGCCCCAGCATTTT; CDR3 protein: CSARRTGTSNQPQHF
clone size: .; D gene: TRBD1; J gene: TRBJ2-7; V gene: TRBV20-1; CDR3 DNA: TGCAGTGCTATACAGGGGGCCGACTACGAGCAGTACTTC; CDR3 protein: CSAIQGADYEQYF
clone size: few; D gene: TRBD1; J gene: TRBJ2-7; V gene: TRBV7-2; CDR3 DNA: TGTGCCGTAAGGGGCAGGGGGTATTTCCGGTACGAGCAGTACTTC; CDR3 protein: CAVRGRGYFRYEQYF
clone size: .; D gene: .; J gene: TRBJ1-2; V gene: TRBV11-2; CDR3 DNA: TGTGCCAGCAGCTTATTACGACACAACTATGGCTACACCTTC; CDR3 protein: CASSLLRHNYGYTF
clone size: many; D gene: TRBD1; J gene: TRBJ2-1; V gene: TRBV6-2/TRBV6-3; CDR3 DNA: TGTGCCAGCAGTTCGAGACAGGGGCGGGTCTCCTACAATGAGCAGTTCTTC; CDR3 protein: CASSSRQGRVSYNEQFF
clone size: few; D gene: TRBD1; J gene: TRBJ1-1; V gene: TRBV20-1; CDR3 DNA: TGCAGTGCTACGACAGGGGGGAACACTGAAGCTTTCTTT; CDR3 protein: CSATTGGNTEAFF
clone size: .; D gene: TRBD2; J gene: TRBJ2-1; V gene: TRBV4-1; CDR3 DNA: TGCGCCAGCAGCCAAGAACCTCCTAGCGGGGGGAGATATTACAATGAGCAGTTCTTC; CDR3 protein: CASSQEPPSGGRYYNEQFF